The 2 T cell receptor beta chains below come from one sample, sequenced in a study of blood T cell repertoires in COVID-19. The table came from immunoSEQ multiplex PCR; TCRdb's copy has only in-frame clones and leaves some out. The sample yields about 140,000 clones, around 73% seen once. Sample: peripheral blood. The receptors shown here come from a woman aged 45-60 years with active or convalescent COVID-19.

This sequence joins TRBV7-2 and TRBJ1-6; TRBD1 might be the D (5 bases). CDR1 SGHTA and CDR2 FQGNSA come from the germline V gene. Trimming shortened V by 7 bases and J by 0 bases, and 19 bases separated the two germline ends. CDR3 length: 18 residues. CDR3 bases: TGTGCCAGCAAAGCAAGGGCGCAGGGCAGCTCCTATAATTCACCCCTCCACTTT. It encodes CASKARAQGSSYNSPLHF.

The chain couples TRBV7-9 to TRBJ2-4; 7 bases map to TRBD1. The CDR3 totals 14 residues. Looked up from germline, CDR1 is SEHNR and CDR2 is FQNEAQ (reference sequence). The junction had 8 bases not matched to a gene; V was cut back by 5 bases and J by 7 bases. CDR3 sequence: CASSEGDSPNIQYF. The CDR3 DNA reads as TGTGCCAGCAGCGAAGGGGACAGCCCGAACATTCAGTACTTC.